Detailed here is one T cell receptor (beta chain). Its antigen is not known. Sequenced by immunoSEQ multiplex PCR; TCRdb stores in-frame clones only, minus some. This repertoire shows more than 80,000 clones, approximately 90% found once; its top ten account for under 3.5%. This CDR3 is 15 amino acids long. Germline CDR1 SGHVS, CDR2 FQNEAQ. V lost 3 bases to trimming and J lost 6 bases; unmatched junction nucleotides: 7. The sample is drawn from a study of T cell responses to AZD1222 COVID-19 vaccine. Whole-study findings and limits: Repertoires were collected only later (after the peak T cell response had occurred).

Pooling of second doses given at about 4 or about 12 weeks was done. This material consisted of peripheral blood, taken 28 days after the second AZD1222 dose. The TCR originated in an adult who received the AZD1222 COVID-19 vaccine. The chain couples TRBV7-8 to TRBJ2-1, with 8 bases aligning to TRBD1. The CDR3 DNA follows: TGTGCCAGCAGCTTTGTGACAGGGGTGGGCAATGAGCAGTTCTTC. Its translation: CASSFVTGVGNEQFF.